The sequence of this T cell receptor beta chain was determined in a study of CD8 T cells in Susac syndrome. Reverse transcription used about 0.45 to 1 ug RNA and random hexamers. Amplification of TCR beta CDR3 spanned 54 Vbeta and 13 Jbeta via immunoSEQ multiplex PCR. A single record per CDR3 protein comes from TCRdb applying MiXCR to the immunoSEQ multiplex PCR reads. The table has around 280,000 distinct CDR3 sequences, 85% seen once. Between the trimmed V and J ends, which lost 5 bases and 3 bases, there was a span of 14 bases. The V gene's germline CDR1 is LNHNV and CDR2 YYDKDF (reference sequence). CDR3 size: 14 residues.

Sequences were obtained from CD8+ T cells from PBMCs. The clonotype comes from a human donor with multiple sclerosis. This chain connects TRBV15 to TRBJ2-7; tentatively, D is TRBD1 or TRBD2 (6 bases each). The CDR3 sequence: CATSVYGGNYEQYF. DNA of the CDR3: TGTGCCACCAGCGTCTACGGGGGCAACTACGAGCAGTACTTC.